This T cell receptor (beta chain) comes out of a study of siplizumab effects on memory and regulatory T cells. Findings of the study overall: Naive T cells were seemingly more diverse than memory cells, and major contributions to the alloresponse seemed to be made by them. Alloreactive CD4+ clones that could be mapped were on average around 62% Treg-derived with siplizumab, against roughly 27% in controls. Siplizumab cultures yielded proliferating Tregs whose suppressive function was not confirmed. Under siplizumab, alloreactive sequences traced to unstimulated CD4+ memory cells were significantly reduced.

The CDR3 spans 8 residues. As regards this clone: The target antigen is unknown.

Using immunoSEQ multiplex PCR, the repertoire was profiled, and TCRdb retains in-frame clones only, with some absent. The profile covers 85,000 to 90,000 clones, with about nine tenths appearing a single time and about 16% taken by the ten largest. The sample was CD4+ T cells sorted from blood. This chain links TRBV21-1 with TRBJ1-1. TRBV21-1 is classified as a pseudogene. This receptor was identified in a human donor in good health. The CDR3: CASSKAFF. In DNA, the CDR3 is TGTGCCAGCAGCAAAGCTTTCTTT.